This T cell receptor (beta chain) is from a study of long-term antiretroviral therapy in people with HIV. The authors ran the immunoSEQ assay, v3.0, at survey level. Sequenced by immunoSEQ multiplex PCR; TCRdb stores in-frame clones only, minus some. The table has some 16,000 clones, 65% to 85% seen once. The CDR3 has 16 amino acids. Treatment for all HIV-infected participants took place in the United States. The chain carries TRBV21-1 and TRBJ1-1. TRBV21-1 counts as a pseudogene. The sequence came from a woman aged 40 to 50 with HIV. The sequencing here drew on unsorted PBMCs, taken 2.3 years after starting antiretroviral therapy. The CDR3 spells CASRANVATQRTEAFF. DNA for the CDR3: TGTGCCAGCAGGGCGAACGTAGCTACACAACGCACTGAAGCTTTCTTT.